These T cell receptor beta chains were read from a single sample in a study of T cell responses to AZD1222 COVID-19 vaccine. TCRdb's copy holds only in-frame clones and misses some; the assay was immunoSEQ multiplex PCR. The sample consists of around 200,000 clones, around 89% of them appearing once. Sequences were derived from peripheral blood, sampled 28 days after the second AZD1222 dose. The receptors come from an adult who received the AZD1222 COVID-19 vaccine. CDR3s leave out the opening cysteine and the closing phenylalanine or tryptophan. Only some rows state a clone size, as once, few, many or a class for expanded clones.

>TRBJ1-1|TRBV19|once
ASSTPGHPNTEAF
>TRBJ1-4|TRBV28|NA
ASSPPYGGEKLF
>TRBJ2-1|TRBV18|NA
ASSPAGYNEQF
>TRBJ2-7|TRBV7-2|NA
ASSSRTSGREQY
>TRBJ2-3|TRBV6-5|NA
ASSYSTSGRTDTQY
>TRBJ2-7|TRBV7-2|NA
ASRPGGGPSYEQY
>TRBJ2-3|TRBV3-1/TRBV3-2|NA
ASSQWQSTDTQY
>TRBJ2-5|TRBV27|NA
ASSFRRQETQY
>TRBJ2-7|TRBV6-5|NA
ASNPPGTRGEEQY
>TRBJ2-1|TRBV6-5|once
ASSYQGPNEQF
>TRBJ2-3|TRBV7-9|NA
ASSLAGDTDTQY
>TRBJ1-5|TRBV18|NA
ASSPSGNQPQH
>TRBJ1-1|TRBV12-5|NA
ASGLEGWGTEAF
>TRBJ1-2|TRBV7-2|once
ASSPGQGRGGYT
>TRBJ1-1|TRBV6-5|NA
ASSSGQGATAF
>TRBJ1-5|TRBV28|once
ASGTDYQPQH
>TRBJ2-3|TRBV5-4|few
ASSLAGALTDTQY
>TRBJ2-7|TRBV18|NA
ASSLGDAYEQY
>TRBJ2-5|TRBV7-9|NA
ASSLGETSGQETQY
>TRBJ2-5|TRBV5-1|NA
ASSLGGDRSETQY
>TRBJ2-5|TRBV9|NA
ASSVGPVQETQY